This entry lists 27 T cell receptor beta chains sequenced from one sample in a study of early T cells in non-severe SARS-CoV-2 infection. TCRdb independently ran MiXCR on the 5' RACE reads; one entry per CDR3 protein. The repertoire holds about 63,000 distinct CDR3 sequences, with over 10% as singletons. The sample consisted of whole blood. Every receptor here comes from an adult who was a healthcare worker with PCR-confirmed SARS-CoV-2 infection or an uninfected control (not recorded which).

This clonotype was picked up many times. The chain uses TRBV18 and TRBJ1-2; D perhaps matches TRBD1 (6 bases). Germline values: CDR1 KGHSH, CDR2 LQKENI. V lost 4 bases to trimming and J lost 2 bases, with 17 bases between them. There are 16 residues in the CDR3. CDR3 region: CASSQNRDTPNYGYTF. The CDR3, as DNA: TGTGCCAGCTCACAAAACCGGGACACTCCAAACTATGGCTACACCTTC. The full variable domain, rest sourced from reference TRBV18 and TRBJ1-2, is NAGVMQNPRHLVRRRGQEARLRCSPMKGHSHVYWYRQLPEEGLKFMVYLQKENIIDESGMPKERFSAEFPKEGPSILRIQQVVRGDSAAYFCASSQNRDTPNYGYTFGSGTRLTVV.

V usage is TRBV9 and J usage is TRBJ2-2; 7 nucleotides match TRBD1. The CDR3 totals 15 residues. V shed 0 bases and J 6 bases; nucleotides not matched to a gene: 5. Germline lookup yields CDR1 SGDLS and CDR2 YYNGEE. For the CDR3, the DNA is TGTGCCAGCAGCGTAGAGGGACAGTGGGCCGGGGAGCTGTTTTTT. As protein: CASSVEGQWAGELFF.

This clonotype was seen many times. V gene TRBV2 combines with J gene TRBJ1-6; D is perhaps TRBD1 (6 bases). Germline values: CDR1 SNHLY, CDR2 FYNNEI. The V gene lost 8 bases and the J gene lost 5 bases, with 13 bases spanning the gap. The CDR3 spans 14 residues. CDR3 residues: CASEPGADNSPLHF. DNA of the CDR3: TGTGCCAGCGAACCAGGGGCGGATAATTCACCCCTCCACTTT.

As to this clonotype: This sequence may be a read error, since a much larger clone differs from it by one base. The gene calls are TRBV5-1 and TRBJ2-3, with D perhaps given as TRBD1 or TRBD2 (6 bases each). There are 16 residues in the CDR3. The germline V gene has CDR1 SGHRS and CDR2 YFSETQ. CDR3 protein: CASTPGRGLGTETQYF. CDR3 sequence (DNA): TGCGCCAGCACCCCGGGACGGGGGCTTGGCACAGAAACGCAGTATTTT.

This clonotype came up many times. This chain uses TRBV7-2 with TRBJ2-5, with 15 nucleotides matching TRBD2. The CDR3 loop spans 14 amino acids. The J segment lost 5 bases and the V segment lost 7 bases, leaving 2 bases of the junction unmatched. Germline V lookup: CDR1 SGHTA, CDR2 FQGNSA. DNA for the CDR3: TGTGCCAGCAACGGACTAGCGGGGGGGGAGACCCAGTACTTC. The encoded protein is CASNGLAGGETQYF.

This clonotype was detected ten times or more. J is TRBJ2-1 and V is TRBV7-3; TRBD2 matches at 12 bases. Per the germline V gene, CDR1 is SGHTA and CDR2 is FQGTGA. The V gene end was trimmed by 1 base and the J gene end by 6 bases; junction bases not matched to a gene: 7. CDR3 length: 17 amino acids. The CDR3 nucleotides read TGTGCCAGCAGCTTAATGGCTAGCGGGGGGGCCGTCAATGAGCAGTTCTTC. It specifies CASSLMASGGAVNEQFF.

At least ten counts were recorded for this clonotype. The chain employs TRBV6-2 or TRBV6-3 and TRBJ1-1, with 9 bases fitting TRBD1. The CDR3 extends over 14 amino acids. Germline values: CDR1 MNHEY, CDR2 SVGEGT. V lost 4 bases, J lost 6 bases, and 6 bases stayed unmatched. CDR3 amino acids: CASSSGQGRAEAFF. The DNA for the CDR3 is TGTGCCAGCAGTTCGGGACAGGGAAGAGCTGAAGCTTTCTTT.

This chain links TRBV7-8 with TRBJ2-7; D is uncertain. Germline loops: CDR1 SGHVS, CDR2 FQNEAQ. Trimming shortened V by 4 bases and J by 0 bases, and 7 bases separated the two germline ends. CDR3 length: 13 amino acids. The CDR3 region has the DNA TGTGCCAGCAGCTCCAGGAGCTCCTACGAGCAGTACTTC. Translated: CASSSRSSYEQYF.

This clonotype was recorded at least ten times. The genes are TRBV7-6 and TRBJ2-2; D is unresolved. Trimming left V 3 bases short and J 4 bases short, with 3 bases between. The CDR3 loop spans 12 amino acids. Per the germline V gene, CDR1 is SGHVS and CDR2 is FNYEAQ. The chain's CDR3 is CASSLFTGELFF. DNA for the CDR3: TGTGCCAGCAGCTTGTTCACCGGGGAGCTGTTTTTT.

For the CDR3, the DNA is TGTGCCTGGAGTGGGGCAGGGTCGGCCACTACGGGCGAGCAGTACTTC. Amino acid sequence: CAWSGAGSATTGEQYF. This rearrangement joins TRBV30 to TRBJ2-7, with D tentatively TRBD1 (5 bases). V was clipped by 1 base and J by 6 bases, with 22 bases between them. This CDR3 comprises 16 residues. Germline CDR1 GTSNPN, CDR2 SVGIG (reference sequence).

This clonotype has just a few counts. This rearrangement joins TRBV4-2 to TRBJ2-5, with unresolved D. The CDR3 loop spans 12 amino acids. V was pared by 6 bases and J by 4 bases, with 9 bases between. Germline CDR1 is LGHNA and CDR2 is YNFKEQ. The CDR3 bases are TGTGCCAGCAGGTCCAGGACAGAGACCCAGTACTTC. This sequence encodes CASRSRTETQYF.

The gene calls are TRBV7-9 and TRBJ2-1, with D unresolved. CDR1 SEHNR and CDR2 FQNEAQ come from the germline V gene (reference sequence). The V end lost 2 bases, the J end lost 5 bases, and 4 bases lay between the germline ends. CDR3 size: 12 residues. The CDR3 here is CASSLNDNEQFF. CDR3 DNA: TGTGCCAGCAGCTTAAATGACAATGAGCAGTTCTTC.

The chain is built from TRBV12-3 or TRBV12-4 and TRBJ1-3, with D unresolved. Trimming cost V 6 bases and J 9 bases, with 12 bases left between them. The CDR3 extends over 12 amino acids. The CDR3 DNA reads TGTGCCAGCAGCCAAGGGATCCCCACCATATATTTT. Residues: CASSQGIPTIYF.

V usage is TRBV6-2 or TRBV6-3 and J usage is TRBJ2-7, with 9 bases identical to TRBD1. This CDR3 comprises 13 residues. The germline gives CDR1 MNHEY, CDR2 SVGEGT. V lost 4 bases to trimming and J lost 6 bases; unmatched junction nucleotides: 4. CDR3 bases: TGTGCCAGCAGTTCGACAGGGGGAGGCGAGCAGTACTTC. This encodes CASSSTGGGEQYF.

The table lists this clonotype with many counts. V is TRBV20-1 and J is TRBJ2-5; D is unresolved. The CDR3 length is 13 residues. Between the trimmed V and J ends, which lost 1 base and 0 bases, there was a span of 6 bases. The germline V gene encodes CDR1 DFQATT and CDR2 SNEGSKA (reference sequence). CDR3 region: CSARVTYQETQYF. CDR3 coding DNA: TGCAGTGCTAGAGTGACATACCAAGAGACCCAGTACTTC.

This clonotype occurred many times. The chain uses TRBV3-1 and TRBJ2-7; D remains unclear. CDR1 LGHDT and CDR2 YNNKEL come from the germline V gene (reference sequence). The CDR3 covers 12 residues. V was shortened by 4 bases and J by 2 bases, with 6 bases between the two germline ends. CDR3 sequence (DNA): TGTGCCAGCAGCCCCCGGACCTACGAGCAGTACTTC. It translates to CASSPRTYEQYF.

This clonotype was detected a few times. CDR3 protein: CSATTDRGHTQYF. CDR3 bases: TGCAGCGCTACAACGGACAGGGGCCATACGCAGTATTTT. The V and J genes are TRBV29-1 and TRBJ2-3, with TRBD1 identical over 9 bases. The J segment lost 7 bases and the V segment lost 7 bases, leaving 9 bases of the junction unmatched. Looked up from germline, CDR1 is SQVTM and CDR2 is ANQGSEA. This CDR3 spans 13 amino acids.

This clonotype showed up many times. The gene calls are TRBV30 and TRBJ2-7, with TRBD1 as a possible D gene (6 bases). The CDR3 is 13 residues long. V was shortened by 4 bases and J by 2 bases, with 12 bases between the two germline ends. Germline V gene sequence: CDR1 GTSNPN, CDR2 SVGIG (reference sequence). DNA for the CDR3: TGTGCCTGGACGATGGGGGCAACCTACGAGCAGTACTTC. Translation: CAWTMGATYEQYF.

This clonotype was observed many times. This chain joins TRBV24-1 and TRBJ1-5; D is perhaps TRBD1 (5 bases). Germline V lookup: CDR1 KGHDR, CDR2 SFDVKD. V lost 10 bases, J lost 1 base, and 7 bases lay in between. The CDR3 consists of 12 residues. The CDR3 nucleotides read TGTGCCACGGGGGGAAGCAATCAGCCCCAGCATTTT. Its translation is CATGGSNQPQHF.

The V gene is TRBV3-1, the J gene TRBJ2-7; TRBD1 is a possible D gene (5 bases). Trimming stripped 4 bases from V and 7 bases from J, with 14 bases between. The germline V gene has CDR1 LGHDT and CDR2 YNNKEL (reference sequence). CDR3 size: 13 residues. The CDR3 reads CASSPERGGEQYF. CDR3 nucleotide sequence: TGTGCCAGCAGCCCGGAAAGGGGTGGAGAGCAGTACTTC.

This rearrangement joins TRBV20-1 to TRBJ1-6; no clear D. Trimming removed 0 bases at V and 0 bases at J, with 9 bases between. This CDR3 has 16 amino acids. From germline, CDR1 is DFQATT and CDR2 SNEGSKA (reference sequence). CDR3 sequence: CSARDGQRSYNSPLHF. DNA of the CDR3: TGCAGTGCTAGAGATGGGCAACGCTCCTATAATTCACCCCTCCACTTT.

This clonotype was observed many times. The chain links TRBV20-1 to TRBJ1-6, with D hard to call. The germline V and J ends were trimmed by 2 bases and 0 bases, with 14 bases remaining between them. Looked up from germline, CDR1 is DFQATT and CDR2 is SNEGSKA (reference sequence). The CDR3 consists of 17 residues. The DNA for the CDR3 is TGCAGTGCTAGACAGTCCGGTCAGAGCTCCTATAATTCACCCCTCCACTTT. Amino acids: CSARQSGQSSYNSPLHF.

This clonotype occurred many times. The chain uses TRBV6-5 and TRBJ2-7, with D possibly being TRBD1 or TRBD2 (7 bases each). From germline, CDR1 is MNHEY and CDR2 SVGAGI. V was cut by 2 bases and J by 4 bases, with 24 bases left in between. The CDR3 loop spans 18 amino acids. The CDR3 reads CASSYREASRDRIYEQYF. The CDR3 DNA is TGTGCCAGCAGTTACCGGGAGGCGTCCCGGGACAGAATTTACGAGCAGTACTTC.

V is TRBV6-5 and J is TRBJ2-7; maybe TRBD2 (6 bases). This CDR3 has 14 amino acids. V was trimmed by 2 bases and J by 0 bases, leaving 8 bases between them. The V gene's germline CDR1 is MNHEY and CDR2 SVGAGI. CDR3 residues: CASSYAGPSYEQYF. The DNA for the CDR3 is TGTGCCAGCAGTTACGCGGGACCCTCCTACGAGCAGTACTTC.

This clonotype was seen many times. This chain links TRBV4-2 with TRBJ2-1; D is uncertain. CDR3 length: 14 residues. V was trimmed by 0 bases and J by 6 bases, leaving 9 bases between them. CDR1 is LGHNA, CDR2 YNFKEQ, per germline. The CDR3 region is CASSQESKGNEQFF. The CDR3 coding sequence is TGTGCCAGCAGCCAAGAAAGCAAGGGCAATGAGCAGTTCTTC.

This clonotype came up many times. The chain uses TRBV5-1 and TRBJ1-1; no definite D call. With 4 bases removed from V and 5 bases from J, the gap between germline ends came to 18 bases. The length of the CDR3 is 15 residues. Germline V gene sequence: CDR1 SGHRS, CDR2 YFSETQ. CDR3 DNA sequence: TGCGCCAGCAGCCCCACTCAGACCGGAAAAACTGAAGCTTTCTTT. As protein: CASSPTQTGKTEAFF.

The table lists this clonotype with many counts. The chain uses TRBV5-6 and TRBJ1-1, with D possibly being TRBD1 (5 bases). V lost 2 bases, J lost 1 base, and 6 bases lay in between. Germline assignment: CDR1 SGHDT and CDR2 YYEEEE. CDR3 length equals 13 residues. CDR3 bases: TGTGCCAGCAGCTTTGGGGGGAACACTGAAGCTTTCTTT. Translating gives CASSFGGNTEAFF.